This T cell receptor beta chain originates from a study of technical replicates of blood from a few donors. This clone was seen once. Some clones are missing from TCRdb's copy, which holds only in-frame ones; the method was immunoSEQ multiplex PCR. Here the sample spans approximately 75,000 clones, nearly 98% being singletons. V dropped 0 bases and J dropped 5 bases, with 11 bases sitting between them. This CDR3 spans 14 amino acids. Germline V gene lookup returns CDR1 SGHRS and CDR2 YFSETQ. Sequences were obtained from T cells isolated from PBMCs. This TCR was recovered from a human donor in good health. The chain uses TRBV5-1 and TRBJ2-5; perhaps TRBD1 as D (6 bases). CDR3 residues: CASSLDGGDETQYF. In DNA, the CDR3 is TGCGCCAGCAGCTTGGATGGGGGCGACGAGACCCAGTACTTC. The full variable domain, rest sourced from reference TRBV5-1 and TRBJ2-5, is KAGVTQTPRYLIKTRGQQVTLSCSPISGHRSVSWYQQTPGQGLQFLFEYFSETQRNKGNFPGRFSGRQFSNSRSEMNVSTLELGDSALYLCASSLDGGDETQYFGPGTRLLVL.